This TCR beta chain was sequenced for a study of cytomegalovirus exposure and HLA in healthy donors. Study outcomes and limitations: Common viral pathogens seemed to be connected with several of the most significant clusters, according to a later analysis. Cytomegalovirus-associated status was assigned to 150 or so TCR beta chains. Later, TCR association rates were found to vary by HLA locus, highest for DRB1 and lowest for HLA-C.

The CDR3 is 14 amino acids. Germline V gene sequence: CDR1 SGHRS, CDR2 YFSETQ. Trimming cost V 4 bases and J 5 bases, with 14 bases left between them. Turning to this clone: Antigen unknown.

The PCR used 60 Vbeta and 13 Jbeta primers. The repertoire was sequenced with immunoSEQ multiplex PCR; TCRdb's copy has only in-frame clones and lacks some. Of about 200,000 clones in the sample, 82% were seen once. These donors, healthy bone marrow donors, were studied. The receptor was isolated from a boy between 2 and 10 years old in good health and CMV-seronegative. Material: PBMCs. The chain uses TRBV5-1 and TRBJ2-3; perhaps TRBD2 as D (5 bases). In DNA, the CDR3 is TGCGCCAGCAGCGAGCGGACGGCGAAAGATACGCAGTATTTT. Encoded protein: CASSERTAKDTQYF.